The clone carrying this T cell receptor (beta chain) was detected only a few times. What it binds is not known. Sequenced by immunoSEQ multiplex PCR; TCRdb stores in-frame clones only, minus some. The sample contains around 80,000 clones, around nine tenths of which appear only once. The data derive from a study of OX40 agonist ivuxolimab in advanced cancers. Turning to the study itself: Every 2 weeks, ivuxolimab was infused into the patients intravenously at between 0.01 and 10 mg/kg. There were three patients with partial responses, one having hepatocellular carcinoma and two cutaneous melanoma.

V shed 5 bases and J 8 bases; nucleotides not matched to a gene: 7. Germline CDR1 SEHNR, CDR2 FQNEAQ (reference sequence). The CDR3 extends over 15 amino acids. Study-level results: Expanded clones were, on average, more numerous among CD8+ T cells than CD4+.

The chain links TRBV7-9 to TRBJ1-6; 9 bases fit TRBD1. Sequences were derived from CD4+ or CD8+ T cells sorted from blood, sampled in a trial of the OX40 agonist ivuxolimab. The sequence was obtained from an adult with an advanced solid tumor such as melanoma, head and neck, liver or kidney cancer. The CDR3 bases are TGTGCCAGCAGCCCACGGACAGGGGCTGATTCACCCCTCCACTTT. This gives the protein CASSPRTGADSPLHF.